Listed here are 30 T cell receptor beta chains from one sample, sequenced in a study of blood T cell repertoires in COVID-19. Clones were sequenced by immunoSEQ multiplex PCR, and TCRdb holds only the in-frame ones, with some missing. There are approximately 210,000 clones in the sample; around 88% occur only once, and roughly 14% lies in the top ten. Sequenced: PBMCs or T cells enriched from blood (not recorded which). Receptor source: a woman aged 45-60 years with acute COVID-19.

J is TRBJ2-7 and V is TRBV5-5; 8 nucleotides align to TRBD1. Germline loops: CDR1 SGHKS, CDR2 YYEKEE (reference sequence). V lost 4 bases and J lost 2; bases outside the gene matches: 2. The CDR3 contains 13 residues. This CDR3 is CASSTTGAYEQYF. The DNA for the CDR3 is TGTGCCAGCAGCACGACAGGGGCCTACGAGCAGTACTTC.

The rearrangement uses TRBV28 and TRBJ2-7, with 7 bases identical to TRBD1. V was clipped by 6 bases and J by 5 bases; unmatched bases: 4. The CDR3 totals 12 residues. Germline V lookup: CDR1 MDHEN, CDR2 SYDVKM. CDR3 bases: TGTGCCAGCAGGCAGACAGGGCACGAGCAGTACTTC. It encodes CASRQTGHEQYF.

The chain's CDR3 is CASSLLRGTDNTGELFF. CDR3 nucleotide sequence: TGCGCCAGCAGCTTGTTACGGGGGACTGATAACACCGGGGAGCTGTTTTTT. V gene TRBV5-1 combines with J gene TRBJ2-2; D possibly corresponds to TRBD2 (6 bases). Trimming cost V 1 base and J 2 bases, with 15 bases left between them. The CDR3 sequence is 17 residues long. Germline V CDR1 and CDR2: SGHRS, YFSETQ.

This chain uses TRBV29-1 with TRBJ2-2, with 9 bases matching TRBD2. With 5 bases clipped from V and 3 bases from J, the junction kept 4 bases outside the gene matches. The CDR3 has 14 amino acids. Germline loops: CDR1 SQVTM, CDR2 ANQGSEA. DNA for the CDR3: TGCAGCGTTACAGCGGGAGGTGACACCGGGGAGCTGTTTTTT. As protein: CSVTAGGDTGELFF.

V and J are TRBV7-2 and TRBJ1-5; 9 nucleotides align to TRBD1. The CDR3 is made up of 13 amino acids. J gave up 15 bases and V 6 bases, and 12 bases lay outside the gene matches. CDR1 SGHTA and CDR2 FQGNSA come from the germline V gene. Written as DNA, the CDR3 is TGTGCCAGCAGTATTATACTGACAGGGGGGATGCATTTT. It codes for CASSIILTGGMHF.

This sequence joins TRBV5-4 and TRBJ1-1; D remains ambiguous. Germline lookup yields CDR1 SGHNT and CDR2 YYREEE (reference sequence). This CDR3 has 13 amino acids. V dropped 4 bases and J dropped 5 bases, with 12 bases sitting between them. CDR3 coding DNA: TGTGCCAGCAGCCCCGGTAGTCGTACTGAAGCTTTCTTT. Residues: CASSPGSRTEAFF.

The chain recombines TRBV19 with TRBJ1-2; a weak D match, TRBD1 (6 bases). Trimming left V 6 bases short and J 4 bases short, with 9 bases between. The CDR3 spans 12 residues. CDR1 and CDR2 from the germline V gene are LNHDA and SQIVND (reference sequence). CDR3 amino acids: CASSEGVYGYTF. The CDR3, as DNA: TGTGCCAGTAGCGAGGGGGTCTATGGCTACACCTTC.

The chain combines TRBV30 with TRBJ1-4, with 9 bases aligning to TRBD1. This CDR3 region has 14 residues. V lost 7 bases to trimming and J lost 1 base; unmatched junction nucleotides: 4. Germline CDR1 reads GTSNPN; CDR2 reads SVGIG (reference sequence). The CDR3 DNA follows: TGTGCCTCAGACAGGGGGGGAACTAATGAAAAACTGTTTTTT. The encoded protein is CASDRGGTNEKLFF.

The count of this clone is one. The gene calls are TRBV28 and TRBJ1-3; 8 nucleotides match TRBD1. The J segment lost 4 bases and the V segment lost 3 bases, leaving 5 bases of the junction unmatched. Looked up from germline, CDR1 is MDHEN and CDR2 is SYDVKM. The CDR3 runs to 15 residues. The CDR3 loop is CASSFFRGLGNTIYF. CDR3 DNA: TGTGCCAGCAGTTTCTTCAGGGGGCTGGGAAACACCATATATTTT.

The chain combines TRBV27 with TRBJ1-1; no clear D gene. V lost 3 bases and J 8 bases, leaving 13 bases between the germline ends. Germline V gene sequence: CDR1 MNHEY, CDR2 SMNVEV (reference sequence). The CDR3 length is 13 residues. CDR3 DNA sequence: TGTGCCAGCAGTTTGAGACTCACGACGGAAGCTTTCTTT. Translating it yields CASSLRLTTEAFF.

For the CDR3, the DNA is TGTGCCAGCAGCTTGGGGGGAGCGGGAGGGTCCTACAATGAGCAGTTCTTC. Residues: CASSLGGAGGSYNEQFF. V usage is TRBV5-4 and J usage is TRBJ2-1, with TRBD2 matching over 10 bases. The V gene's germline CDR1 is SGHNT and CDR2 YYREEE (reference sequence). The CDR3 covers 17 residues. Unmatched junction bases numbered 4, after V lost 0 bases and J lost 1 base.

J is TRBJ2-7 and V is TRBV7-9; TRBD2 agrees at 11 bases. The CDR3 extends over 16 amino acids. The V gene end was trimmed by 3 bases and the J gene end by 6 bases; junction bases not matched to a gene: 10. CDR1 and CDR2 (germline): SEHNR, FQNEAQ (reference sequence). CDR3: CASSFLASGRISEQYF. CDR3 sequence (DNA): TGTGCCAGCAGCTTCCTAGCTAGCGGGAGGATAAGCGAGCAGTACTTC.

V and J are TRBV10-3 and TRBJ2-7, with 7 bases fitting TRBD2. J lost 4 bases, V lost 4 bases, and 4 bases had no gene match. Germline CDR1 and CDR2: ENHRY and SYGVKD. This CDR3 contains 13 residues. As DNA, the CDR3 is TGTGCCATCAGTGGGGAGGGGCGATACGAGCAGTACTTC. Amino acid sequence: CAISGEGRYEQYF.

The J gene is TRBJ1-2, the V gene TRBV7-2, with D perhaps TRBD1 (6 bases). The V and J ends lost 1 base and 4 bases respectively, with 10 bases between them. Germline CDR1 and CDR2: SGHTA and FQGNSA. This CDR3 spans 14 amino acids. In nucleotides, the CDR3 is TGTGCCAGCAGCTTAGGACAGGTGGCCTATGGCTACACCTTC. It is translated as CASSLGQVAYGYTF.

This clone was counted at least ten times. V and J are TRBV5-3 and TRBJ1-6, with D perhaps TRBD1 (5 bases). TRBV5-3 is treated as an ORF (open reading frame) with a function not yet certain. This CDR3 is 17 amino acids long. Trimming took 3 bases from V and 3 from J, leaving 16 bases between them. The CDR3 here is CARSWVKGRRYNSPLHF. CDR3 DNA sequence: TGTGCCAGAAGCTGGGTTAAGGGGCGGCGCTATAATTCACCCCTCCACTTT.

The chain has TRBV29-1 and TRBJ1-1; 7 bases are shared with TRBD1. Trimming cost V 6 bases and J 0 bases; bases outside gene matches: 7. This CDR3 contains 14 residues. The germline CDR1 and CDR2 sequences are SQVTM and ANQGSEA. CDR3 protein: CSVIQGMVNTEAFF. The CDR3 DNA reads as TGCAGCGTGATACAGGGGATGGTGAACACTGAAGCTTTCTTT.

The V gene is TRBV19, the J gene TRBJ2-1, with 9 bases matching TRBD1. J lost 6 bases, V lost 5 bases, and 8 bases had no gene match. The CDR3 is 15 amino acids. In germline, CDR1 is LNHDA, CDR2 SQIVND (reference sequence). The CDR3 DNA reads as TGTGCCAGTAGTCTAACAGGGGGCGCGACCAATGAGCAGTTCTTC. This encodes CASSLTGGATNEQFF.

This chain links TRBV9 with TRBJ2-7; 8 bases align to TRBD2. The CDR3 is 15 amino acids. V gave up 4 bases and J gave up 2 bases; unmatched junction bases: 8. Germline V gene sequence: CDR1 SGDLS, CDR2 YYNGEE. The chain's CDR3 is CASSPRTSLTYEQYF. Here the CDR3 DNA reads TGTGCCAGCAGCCCCAGGACTAGCTTGACCTACGAGCAGTACTTC. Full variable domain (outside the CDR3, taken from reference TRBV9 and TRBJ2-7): DSGVTQTPKHLITATGQRVTLRCSPRSGDLSVYWYQQSLDQGLQFLIQYYNGEERAKGNILERFSAQQFPDLHSELNLSSLELGDSALYFCASSPRTSLTYEQYFGPGTRLTVT.

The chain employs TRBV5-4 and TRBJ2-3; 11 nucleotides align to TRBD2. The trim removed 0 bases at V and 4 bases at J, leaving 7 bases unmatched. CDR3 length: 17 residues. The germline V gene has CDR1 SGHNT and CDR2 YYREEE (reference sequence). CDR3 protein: CASSLGLAGTRSDTQYF. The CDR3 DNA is TGTGCCAGCAGCTTGGGACTAGCGGGAACGAGGTCAGATACGCAGTATTTT.

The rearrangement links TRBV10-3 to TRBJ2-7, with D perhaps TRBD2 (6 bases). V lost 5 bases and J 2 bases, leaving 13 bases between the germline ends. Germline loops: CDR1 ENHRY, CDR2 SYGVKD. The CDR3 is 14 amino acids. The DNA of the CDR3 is TGTGCCATCAGTCGGGACTCACTTACCTACGAGCAGTACTTC. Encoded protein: CAISRDSLTYEQYF.

The CDR3 loop reads CASSIGTVGMSGELFF. In nucleotides, the CDR3 is TGTGCCAGTAGTATCGGGACTGTTGGGATGTCCGGGGAGCTGTTTTTT. The chain employs TRBV19 and TRBJ2-2, with D possibly TRBD2 on 6 matching bases. This CDR3 comprises 16 residues. CDR1 and CDR2 from the germline V gene are LNHDA and SQIVND (reference sequence). Trimming stripped 3 bases from V and 6 bases from J, with 17 bases between.

This CDR3 reads CASSPNKGAGVEKLFF. The CDR3 DNA sequence: TGCGCCAGCAGCCCCAACAAAGGGGCGGGGGTGGAGAAACTGTTTTTT. V and J are TRBV4-3 and TRBJ1-4; maybe TRBD1 (5 bases). The V gene lost 4 bases and the J gene lost 11 bases, with 23 bases spanning the gap. Per the germline V gene, CDR1 is LGHNA and CDR2 is YSLEER. CDR3 length equals 16 residues.

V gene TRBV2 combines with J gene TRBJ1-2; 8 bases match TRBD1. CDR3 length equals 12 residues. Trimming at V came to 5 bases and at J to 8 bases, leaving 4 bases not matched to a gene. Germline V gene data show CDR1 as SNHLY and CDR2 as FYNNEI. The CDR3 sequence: CASSPGTGGYTF. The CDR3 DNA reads TGTGCCAGCAGTCCCGGGACAGGCGGCTACACCTTC.

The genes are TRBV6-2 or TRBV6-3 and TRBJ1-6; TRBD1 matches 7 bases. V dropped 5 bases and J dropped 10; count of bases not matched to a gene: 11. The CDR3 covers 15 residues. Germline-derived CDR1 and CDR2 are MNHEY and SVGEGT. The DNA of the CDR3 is TGTGCCAGCAGTCGGAGGACAGGAGTGGTATCACCCCTCCACTTT. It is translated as CASSRRTGVVSPLHF.

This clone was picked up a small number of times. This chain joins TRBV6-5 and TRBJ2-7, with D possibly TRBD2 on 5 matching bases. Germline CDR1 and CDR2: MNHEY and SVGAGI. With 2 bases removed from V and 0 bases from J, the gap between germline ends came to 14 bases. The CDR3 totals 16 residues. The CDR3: CASSYQEAGDSYEQYF. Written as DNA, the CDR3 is TGTGCCAGCAGTTACCAGGAGGCTGGGGACTCCTACGAGCAGTACTTC.

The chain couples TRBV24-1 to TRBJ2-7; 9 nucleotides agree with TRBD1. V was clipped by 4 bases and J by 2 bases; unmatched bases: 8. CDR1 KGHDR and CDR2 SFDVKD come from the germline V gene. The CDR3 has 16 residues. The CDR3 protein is CATSDTGTGNAYEQYF. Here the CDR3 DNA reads TGTGCCACCAGTGACACCGGGACAGGGAACGCCTACGAGCAGTACTTC.

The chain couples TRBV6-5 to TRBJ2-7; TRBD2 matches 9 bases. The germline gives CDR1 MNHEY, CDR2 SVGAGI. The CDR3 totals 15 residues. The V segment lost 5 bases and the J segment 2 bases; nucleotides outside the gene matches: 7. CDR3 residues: CASSTRGGQTYEQYF. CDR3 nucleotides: TGTGCCAGCAGTACGCGGGGGGGACAGACCTACGAGCAGTACTTC.

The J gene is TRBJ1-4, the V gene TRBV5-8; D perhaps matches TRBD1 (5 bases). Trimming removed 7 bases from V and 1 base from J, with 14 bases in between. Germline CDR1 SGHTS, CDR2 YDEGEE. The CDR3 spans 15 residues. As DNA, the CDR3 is TGTGCCAGCCGGGCGGGGACGCAAACTAATGAAAAACTGTTTTTT. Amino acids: CASRAGTQTNEKLFF.

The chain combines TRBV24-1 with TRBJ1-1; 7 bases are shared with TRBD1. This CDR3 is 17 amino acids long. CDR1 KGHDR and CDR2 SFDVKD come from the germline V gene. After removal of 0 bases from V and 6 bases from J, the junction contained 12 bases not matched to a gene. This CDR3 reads CATSDLHQGVSLAEAFF. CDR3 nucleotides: TGTGCCACCAGTGATTTGCACCAGGGGGTTTCGCTGGCTGAAGCTTTCTTT.

The DNA of the CDR3 is TGCGCCAGCAGCTTGGCCGTTACTAGCGACCCCTACGAGCAGTACTTC. Translated: CASSLAVTSDPYEQYF. The rearrangement links TRBV5-1 to TRBJ2-7, with TRBD2 identical over 7 bases. This CDR3 spans 16 amino acids. Germline trimming cut 0 bases from V and 2 bases from J; bases unmatched to any gene: 8. Germline CDR1 SGHRS, CDR2 YFSETQ.